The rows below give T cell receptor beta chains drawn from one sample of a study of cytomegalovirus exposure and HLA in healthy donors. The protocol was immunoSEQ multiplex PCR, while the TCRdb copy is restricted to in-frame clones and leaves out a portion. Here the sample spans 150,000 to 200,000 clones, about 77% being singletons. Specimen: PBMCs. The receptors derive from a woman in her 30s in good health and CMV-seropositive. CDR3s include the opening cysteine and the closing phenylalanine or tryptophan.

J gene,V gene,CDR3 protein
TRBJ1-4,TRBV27,CASSPSRQFNEKLFF
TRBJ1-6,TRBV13,CASSNRGTNSPLHF
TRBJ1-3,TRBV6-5,CASRRPLGDTIYF
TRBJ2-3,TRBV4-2,CASSPLAQTDTQYF
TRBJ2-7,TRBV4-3,CASSQDWGRGNEQYF
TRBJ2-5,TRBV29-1,CSAPLTGVGETQYF
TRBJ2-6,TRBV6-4,CASTPGSGANVLTF
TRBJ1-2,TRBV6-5,CASSYKQLNYGYTF
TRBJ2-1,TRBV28,CASSLYRGYNEQFF
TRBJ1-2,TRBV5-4,CASSLGREDYGYTF
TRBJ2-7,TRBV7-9,CASSLGQGERFYEQYF
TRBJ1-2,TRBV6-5,CASSYSSRGEDGYTF
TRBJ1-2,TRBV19,CASSMERQLLYGYTF
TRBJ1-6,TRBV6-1,CASRAGSFNSPLHF
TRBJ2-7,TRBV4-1,CASSQERGATYEQYF
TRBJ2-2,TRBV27,CASSSRQNTGELFF
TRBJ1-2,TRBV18,CASSLEGTYGYAF
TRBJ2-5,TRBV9,CASSVRSGGELSQETQYF
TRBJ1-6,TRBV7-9,CASSANRGDLNSPLHF
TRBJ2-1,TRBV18,CASSPQGAGNEQFF
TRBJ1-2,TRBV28,CASSSGQGGGYTF
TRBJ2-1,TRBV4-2,CASSQPRAGGEPPFF
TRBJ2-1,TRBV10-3,CAISEPGHHDNEQFF
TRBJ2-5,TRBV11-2,CASSSLEETQYF
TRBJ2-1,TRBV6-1,CASSGVMGGTYNEQFF
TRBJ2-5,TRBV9,CASSVGQQETQYF
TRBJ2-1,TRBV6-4,CASSDLPGQGFREQFF
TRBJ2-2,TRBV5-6,CASSSGQVNTGELFF
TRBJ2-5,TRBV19,CASRGGGRTETQYF
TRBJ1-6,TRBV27,CASSRQESSYNSPLHF
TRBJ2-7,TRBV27,CASSRTANSPAYEQYF
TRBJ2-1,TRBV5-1,CASSLYSDNEQFF
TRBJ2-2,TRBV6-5,CASSQGTVEVFF
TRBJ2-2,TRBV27,CASNSGDVGELFF
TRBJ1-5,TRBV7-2,CASSFYNQPQHF
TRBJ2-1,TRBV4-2,CASSQEGGGRYNEQFF
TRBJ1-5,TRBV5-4,CASSSGRGLDQPQHF
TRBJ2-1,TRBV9,CASSGTKLAGTHNEQFF
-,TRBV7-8,CASSLLRGGYEQYF
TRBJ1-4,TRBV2,CASRVSNEKLFF
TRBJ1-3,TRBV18,CASSPGTGLENTIYF